This TCR beta chain was sequenced in a study of spatial heterogeneity in lung cancer. On the study more broadly: PBMC collected at follow-up were sequenced when available, a median of roughly 25 months after resection. Sequence detection consistently recorded a greater number of beta-chain than alpha-chain sequences. General study findings and limits: Blood carried ubiquitous expanded tumor TCRs more at resection than follow-up.

Germline assignment: CDR1 SQVTM and CDR2 ANQGSEA. The ends were cut back, 2 bases at V and 0 bases at J, with 13 bases in the middle. The CDR3 consists of 15 residues. Unique molecular identifiers, one per molecule, were present on every TCR cDNA molecule. TCRdb reprocessed the 5' RACE reads with MiXCR, giving one entry per CDR3 protein. This table holds about 120,000 distinct CDR3 sequences, roughly an eighth found once. Time point in this sample: blood at routine non-recurrence follow-up after resection. Unsorted whole RNA of tumor, nontumor lung or frozen PBMC was sequenced. This clonotype was detected many times. Antigen: not known.

This chain links TRBV29-1 with TRBJ1-1; D not resolved. The sample here was PBMCs, taken at follow-up. The sequence came from a male donor with early-stage non-small cell lung cancer. The CDR3 region is CSVEKGSYLNTEAFF. The CDR3, as DNA: TGCAGCGTTGAAAAAGGCAGCTACTTGAACACTGAAGCTTTCTTT.